Listed below are T cell receptor beta chains from one sample, sequenced in a study of Ad26.COV2.S vaccination and SARS-CoV-2 variants. Sequenced by immunoSEQ multiplex PCR; TCRdb stores in-frame clones only, minus some. The sample records roughly 410,000 clones, roughly 85% being singletons. The starting material was peripheral blood, obtained in a trial of Ad26.COV2.S vaccine versus placebo. These receptors were taken from a person between 18 and 65 years old who received the Ad26.COV2.S COVID-19 vaccine or a placebo. The conserved cysteine and the conserved F or W are not part of the CDR3 here.

TRBV3-1/TRBV3-2	11	ATAFPDGTEAF
TRBV5-8	12	ASSMRVREHEQY
TRBV3-1/TRBV3-2	13	ASSLWDRVGEKLF
TRBV2	13	ASSRLAGVRNEQF
TRBV14	11	ASSHTRSYGYT
TRBV30	12	AWSSGGPNSPLH
TRBV27	13	ASSLYWGGNNEQF
TRBV3-1/TRBV3-2	12	ASSPYRGAYGYT
TRBV11-2	11	ASSLDRVREQF
TRBV7-2	12	ASSLALVNNEQF
TRBV7-9	15	ASGPGGRGLMNTEAF
TRBV6-5	13	ASSRTGLTSDTQY
TRBV7-9	14	ASRPRTSGIYNEQF
TRBV19	14	ASSIGTRSRGETQY
TRBV30	10	ACRQGWAEAF
TRBV19	12	ASSSQTMNTEAF
TRBV5-1	13	ATSEFRESTDTQY
TRBV5-1	16	ASSPSGTGGTGANVLT
TRBV18	15	ASSPSSNGVSNQPQH
TRBV19	16	ASSIPLGEGRSNQPQH
TRBV19	12	ASSPGLAAYEQY
TRBV24-1	12	ATSGQPNTGELF
TRBV19	13	ASSNQRSGANVLT
TRBV7-2	12	ASSRGIVNSPLH
TRBV29-1	15	SVEVFGSGVPGNTIY
TRBV19	15	ASSPEGLWGSYNEQF
TRBV5-4	12	ASSSLGQENEQF
TRBV29-1	15	SVGGITRGRWEYGYT
TRBV20-1	8	SAAGSREF
TRBV19	12	ASSWTDSSYEQY
TRBV12-3/TRBV12-4	10	ASRPQNTEAF
TRBV9	11	ASSIGGDTEAF